Listed here are 12 T cell receptor beta chains from one sample, sequenced in a study of cytomegalovirus exposure and HLA in healthy donors. The PCR employed 60 Vbeta primers together with 13 Jbeta primers. Produced via immunoSEQ multiplex PCR; TCRdb's table is partial and in-frame only. The top ten clones hold 4.1% of a sample with roughly 140,000 clones, about four fifths of them seen once. Sequencing was performed on PBMCs. All receptors come from a middle-aged man in good health and CMV-seropositive.

The chain is built from TRBV6-5 and TRBJ2-3; tentatively, D is TRBD2 (5 bases). The CDR3 runs 15 residues. The V end lost 0 bases, the J end lost 1 base, and 8 bases lay between the germline ends. Germline V CDR1 and CDR2: MNHEY, SVGAGI. CDR3 sequence reads: CASSYSRARTDTQYF. In DNA form, the CDR3 reads TGTGCCAGCAGTTACTCGAGGGCCCGCACAGATACGCAGTATTTT.

This clone was recorded once. The rearrangement joins TRBV2 to TRBJ1-5; 9 bases fit TRBD1. The CDR3 length is 15 residues. With V trimmed by 6 bases and J by 6 bases, 9 bases remained unmatched. Germline V gene data show CDR1 as SNHLY and CDR2 as FYNNEI. Written as DNA, the CDR3 is TGTGCCAGCAGCCCCGGGGGACAGGGTTCTCAGCCCCAGCATTTT. As protein: CASSPGGQGSQPQHF.

The chain carries TRBV25-1 and TRBJ2-4, with D perhaps matching TRBD2 (6 bases). Trimming took 6 bases from V and 8 from J, leaving 14 bases between them. Germline values: CDR1 MGHDK, CDR2 SYGVNS. The CDR3 covers 13 residues. The CDR3, as DNA: TGTGCCAGCAGGCGGGACGCTACGGACATTCAGTACTTC. Protein sequence: CASRRDATDIQYF.

This clone was recorded once. This chain joins TRBV6-5 and TRBJ2-1, with 9 bases matching TRBD1. The germline CDR1 and CDR2 sequences are MNHEY and SVGAGI. The CDR3 length is 15 residues. V shed 8 bases, J shed 3 bases, and the junction held 8 bases outside the gene matches. The CDR3 spells CASARPGQGYNEQFF. Written as DNA, the CDR3 is TGTGCCAGCGCTAGACCGGGACAGGGCTACAATGAGCAGTTCTTC.

The chain combines TRBV2 with TRBJ2-7, with 8 bases lining up with TRBD2. CDR1 is SNHLY, CDR2 FYNNEI, per germline. The ends lost 7 bases at V and 6 bases at J; junction bases unmatched: 11. The CDR3 covers 14 residues. The chain's CDR3 is CASNRLARYSEQYF. The CDR3 DNA is TGTGCCAGCAATAGACTAGCGAGATACTCCGAGCAGTACTTC. The full variable domain, completed using reference TRBV2 and TRBJ2-7, is EPEVTQTPSHQVTQMGQEVILRCVPISNHLYFYWYRQILGQKVEFLVSFYNNEISEKSEIFDDQFSVERPDGSNFTLKIRSTKLEDSAMYFCASNRLARYSEQYFGPGTRLTVT.

This clone was observed once. The V gene is TRBV9, the J gene TRBJ1-2; TRBD1 matches at 8 bases. Germline V gives CDR1 SGDLS, CDR2 YYNGEE. CDR3 length: 16 residues. With V trimmed by 3 bases and J by 5 bases, 12 bases remained unmatched. The CDR3 loop reads CASSASYGTGIYGYTF. The CDR3 DNA sequence: TGTGCCAGCAGCGCTTCCTATGGGACAGGAATATATGGCTACACCTTC.

CDR3 sequence: CASSLYRDAEAFF. The CDR3 coding sequence is TGTGCCAGCAGCTTATACAGGGACGCTGAAGCTTTCTTT. This chain joins TRBV7-8 and TRBJ1-1, with D possibly matching TRBD1 (6 bases). Germline-derived CDR1 and CDR2 are SGHVS and FQNEAQ. Trimming took 2 bases from V and 6 from J, leaving 10 bases between them. The CDR3 is 13 amino acids.

The chain couples TRBV5-1 to TRBJ2-5; tentative D call: TRBD1 (6 bases). V lost 3 bases to trimming and J lost 5 bases, with 11 bases between them. This CDR3 is built from 13 residues. Germline-derived CDR1 and CDR2 are SGHRS and YFSETQ. CDR3 residues: CASSWTDGETQYF. Here the CDR3 DNA reads TGCGCCAGCAGCTGGACAGATGGGGAGACCCAGTACTTC.

The J gene is TRBJ2-1, the V gene TRBV7-9, with TRBD2 identical over 7 bases. CDR1 is SEHNR and CDR2 is FQNEAQ in the germline V gene (reference sequence). CDR3 length: 15 amino acids. With V trimmed by 3 bases and J by 4 bases, 6 bases remained unmatched. CDR3 in amino acids: CASSLTAGRYNEQFF. The CDR3 nucleotides are TGTGCCAGCAGCTTGACAGCGGGAAGGTACAATGAGCAGTTCTTC.

This sequence joins TRBV7-9 and TRBJ1-2; 9 nucleotides align to TRBD1. CDR3 size: 14 residues. Per the germline V gene, CDR1 is SEHNR and CDR2 is FQNEAQ (reference sequence). V shed 5 bases, J shed 0 bases, and the junction held 1 base outside the gene matches. CDR3 bases: TGTGCCAGCAGCCGGGACAGGGCTAACTATGGCTACACCTTC. This gives the protein CASSRDRANYGYTF.

The chain combines TRBV6-6 with TRBJ1-3, with D perhaps TRBD1 (5 bases). In germline, CDR1 is MNHNY, CDR2 SVGAGI (reference sequence). The CDR3 consists of 13 residues. V lost 9 bases and J lost 4, with 13 bases in between. CDR3 in amino acids: CARSAGPGNTIYF. CDR3 bases: TGTGCCAGGTCGGCAGGGCCGGGAAACACCATATATTTT.

Comments on this clone: The same CDR3 is also encoded by other DNA sequences in this sample. The gene calls are TRBV7-3 and TRBJ2-1; 12 nucleotides agree with TRBD2. This CDR3 is 15 amino acids long. CDR1 and CDR2 (germline): SGHTA, FQGTGA. Losses at the gene ends were 4 bases for V and 4 bases for J; bases not matched to a gene: 2. This CDR3 is CASSSLAGGYNEQFF. Here the CDR3 DNA reads TGTGCCAGCAGCTCACTAGCGGGAGGATACAATGAGCAGTTCTTC.